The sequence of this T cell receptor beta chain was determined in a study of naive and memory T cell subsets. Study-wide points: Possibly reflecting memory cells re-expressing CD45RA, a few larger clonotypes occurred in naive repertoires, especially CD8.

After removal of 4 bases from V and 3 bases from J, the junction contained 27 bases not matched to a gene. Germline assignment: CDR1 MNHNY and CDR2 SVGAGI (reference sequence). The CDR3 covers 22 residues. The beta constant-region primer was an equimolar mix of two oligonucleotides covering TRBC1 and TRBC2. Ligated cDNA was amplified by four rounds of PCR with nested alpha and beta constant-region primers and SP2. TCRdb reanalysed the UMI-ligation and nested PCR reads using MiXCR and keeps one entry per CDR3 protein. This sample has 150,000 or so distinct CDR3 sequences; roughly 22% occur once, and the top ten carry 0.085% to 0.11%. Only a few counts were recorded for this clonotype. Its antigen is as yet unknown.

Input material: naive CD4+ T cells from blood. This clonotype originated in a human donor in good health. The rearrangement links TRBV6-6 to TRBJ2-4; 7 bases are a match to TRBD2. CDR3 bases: TGTGCCAGCAGTTCAGGCTACTGGGAGGGCCCCGGGGCTCGATTAGGCAAAAACATTCAGTACTTC. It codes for CASSSGYWEGPGARLGKNIQYF.